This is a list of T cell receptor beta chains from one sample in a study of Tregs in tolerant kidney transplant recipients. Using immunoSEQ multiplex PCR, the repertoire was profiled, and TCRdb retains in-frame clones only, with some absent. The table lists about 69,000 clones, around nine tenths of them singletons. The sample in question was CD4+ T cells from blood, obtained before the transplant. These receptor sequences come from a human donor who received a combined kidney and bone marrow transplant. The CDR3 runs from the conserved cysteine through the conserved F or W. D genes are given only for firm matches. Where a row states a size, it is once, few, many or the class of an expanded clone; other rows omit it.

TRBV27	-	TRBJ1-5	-	CASSPTESSNQPQHF	TGTGCCAGCAGCCCGACGGAGTCTAGCAATCAGCCCCAGCATTTT
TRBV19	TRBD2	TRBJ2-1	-	CASSTGRLAGEGEQFF	TGTGCCAGTAGTACCGGGAGACTAGCGGGAGAGGGTGAGCAGTTCTTC
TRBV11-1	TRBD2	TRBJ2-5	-	CASSLRAGGVETQYF	TGTGCCAGCAGCTTAAGAGCGGGAGGTGTGGAGACCCAGTACTTC
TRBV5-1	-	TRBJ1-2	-	CASSEGAGGYGYTF	TGCGCCAGCAGTGAAGGGGCTGGCGGATATGGCTACACCTTC
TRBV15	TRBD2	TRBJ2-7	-	CATTIGLAGGEQYF	TGTGCCACGACCATTGGACTAGCGGGAGGCGAGCAGTACTTC
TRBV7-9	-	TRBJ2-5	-	CASSLKTGLQETQYF	TGTGCCAGCTCCTTGAAAACAGGGTTGCAAGAGACCCAGTACTTC
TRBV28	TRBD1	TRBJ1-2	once	CASSLTGPYGYTF	TGTGCCAGCAGTTTGACAGGGCCATATGGCTACACCTTC
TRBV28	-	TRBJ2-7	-	CASSLWSASSYEQYF	TGTGCCAGCAGTTTATGGAGCGCCAGCTCCTACGAGCAGTACTTC
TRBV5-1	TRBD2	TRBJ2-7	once	CASSTMLAGNYEQYF	TGCGCCAGCAGCACGATGCTAGCGGGAAACTACGAGCAGTACTTC
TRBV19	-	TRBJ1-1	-	CASSIDRNTEAFF	TGTGCCAGTAGTATCGACAGGAACACTGAAGCTTTCTTT
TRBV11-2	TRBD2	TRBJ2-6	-	CASSLAGGRSGANVLTF	TGTGCCAGCAGCTTAGCGGGAGGTCGCTCTGGGGCCAACGTCCTGACTTTC
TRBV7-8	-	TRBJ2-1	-	CASSYLSEHNEQFF	TGTGCCAGCAGCTATCTTAGCGAACACAATGAGCAGTTCTTC
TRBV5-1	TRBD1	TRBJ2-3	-	CASSWPRDRGPTDTQYF	TGCGCCAGCAGCTGGCCCCGGGACAGGGGCCCCACAGATACGCAGTATTTT
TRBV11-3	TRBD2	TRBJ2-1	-	CASSFSLAGANEQFF	TGTGCCAGCAGCTTTAGTCTAGCGGGAGCGAACGAGCAGTTCTTC
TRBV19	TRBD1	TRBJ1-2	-	CASSRDRGRYTF	TGTGCCAGTAGCCGGGACAGGGGACGCTACACCTTC
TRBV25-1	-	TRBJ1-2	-	CASSELGGGGYTF	TGTGCCAGCAGTGAATTGGGGGGGGGAGGCTACACCTTC
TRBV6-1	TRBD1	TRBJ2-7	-	CASSVGTGSYEQYF	TGTGCCAGCAGTGTAGGGACAGGGTCGTACGAGCAGTACTTC
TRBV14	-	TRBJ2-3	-	CASSPLAEITDTQYF	TGTGCCAGCAGCCCCTTAGCGGAAATCACAGATACGCAGTATTTT
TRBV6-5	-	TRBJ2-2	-	CASSYGPANTGELFF	TGTGCCAGCAGTTACGGGCCAGCTAACACCGGGGAGCTGTTTTTT
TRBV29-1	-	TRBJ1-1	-	CSVEGGARTEAFF	TGCAGCGTTGAAGGCGGGGCGCGGACTGAAGCTTTCTTT
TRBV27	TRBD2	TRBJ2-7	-	CASSLGPSGAYEQYF	TGTGCCAGCAGTTTGGGTCCTAGCGGAGCTTACGAGCAGTACTTC
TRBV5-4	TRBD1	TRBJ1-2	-	CASSRDSYGYTF	TGTGCCAGCAGCCGGGACAGCTATGGCTACACCTTC
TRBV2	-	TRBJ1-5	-	CASSGRGWGQPQHF	TGTGCCAGCAGTGGACGGGGTTGGGGTCAGCCCCAGCATTTT
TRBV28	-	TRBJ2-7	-	CASSSGGGQGKNEQYF	TGTGCCAGCAGCAGCGGGGGGGGACAGGGAAAAAACGAGCAGTACTTC
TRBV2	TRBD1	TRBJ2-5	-	CASSEGDRVQETQYF	TGTGCCAGCAGTGAGGGGGACAGGGTTCAAGAGACCCAGTACTTC
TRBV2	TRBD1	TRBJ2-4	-	CASTQRTGGGNIQYF	TGTGCCAGCACCCAAAGGACAGGGGGAGGAAACATTCAGTACTTC
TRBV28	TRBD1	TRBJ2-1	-	CASSTGQAVSTYNEQFF	TGTGCCAGCAGTACGGGACAGGCCGTCTCTACCTACAATGAGCAGTTCTTC
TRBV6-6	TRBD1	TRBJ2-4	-	CASSPPDRGESIQYF	TGTGCCAGCAGTCCCCCGGACAGGGGTGAAAGCATTCAGTACTTC
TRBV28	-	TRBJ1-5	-	CASSPLGGGGNQPQHF	TGTGCCAGCAGCCCACTCGGCGGCGGGGGCAATCAGCCCCAGCATTTT
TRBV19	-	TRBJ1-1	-	CASSIAPGGITEAFF	TGTGCCAGTAGTATCGCACCCGGGGGTATCACTGAAGCTTTCTTT
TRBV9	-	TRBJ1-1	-	CASSVVGANTEAFF	TGTGCCAGCAGCGTAGTTGGGGCCAACACTGAAGCTTTCTTT
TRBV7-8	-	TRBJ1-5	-	CASSLSLAGPYQPQHF	TGTGCCAGCAGCTTAAGTTTGGCGGGGCCGTATCAGCCCCAGCATTTT
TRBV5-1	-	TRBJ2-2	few	CASSPSAINTGELFF	TGCGCCAGCAGTCCTAGCGCGATAAACACCGGGGAGCTGTTTTTT
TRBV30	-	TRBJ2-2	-	CAWNTANTGELFF	TGTGCCTGGAATACAGCAAACACCGGGGAGCTGTTTTTT
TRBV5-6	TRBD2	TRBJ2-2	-	CASSRGLAVLTGELFF	TGTGCCAGCAGCAGGGGACTAGCGGTTCTAACCGGGGAGCTGTTTTTT
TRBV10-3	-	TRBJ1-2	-	CAISEGGLSGYTF	TGTGCCATCAGTGAGGGTGGGCTGAGTGGCTACACCTTC
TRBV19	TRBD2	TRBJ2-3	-	CASRNSGRRDTQYF	TGTGCCAGTCGGAACAGCGGGAGGAGAGATACGCAGTATTTT
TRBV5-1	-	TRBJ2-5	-	CASSQTGQETQYF	TGCGCCAGCAGCCAAACGGGCCAAGAGACCCAGTACTTC
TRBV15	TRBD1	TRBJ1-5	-	CATSKAGTGGYSNQPQHF	TGTGCCACCAGCAAGGCCGGGACAGGGGGTTATAGCAATCAGCCCCAGCATTTT
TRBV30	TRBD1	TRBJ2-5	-	CALGGTGGIGETQYF	TGTGCCTTGGGGGGGACAGGGGGCATTGGGGAGACCCAGTACTTC
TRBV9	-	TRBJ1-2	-	CASSVGLGRSGYTF	TGTGCCAGCAGCGTAGGGCTGGGGAGGAGCGGCTACACCTTC
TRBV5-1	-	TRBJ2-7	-	CASSNTYEQYF	TGCGCCAGCAGTAACACCTACGAGCAGTACTTC
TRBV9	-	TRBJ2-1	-	CASSVGVISYNEQFF	TGTGCCAGCAGCGTAGGCGTGATCTCCTACAATGAGCAGTTCTTC
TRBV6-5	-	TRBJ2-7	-	CASSYSRGGPYEQYF	TGTGCCAGCAGTTACTCAAGGGGGGGCCCCTACGAGCAGTACTTC
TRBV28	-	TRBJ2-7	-	CASSPRTSLPYEQYF	TGTGCCAGCAGTCCCCGGACATCTCTCCCATACGAGCAGTACTTC